Following are 27 T cell receptor beta chains from one sample sequenced in a study of shared clonotypes between healthy human individuals. Assay: immunoSEQ multiplex PCR; the TCRdb copy retains only in-frame clones and omits some. The sample consists of a few hundred thousand clones, 60% to 80% of them appearing once. The source material was memory CD4+ T cells sorted from blood. Specified subset: CD45RA-negative fraction. Receptor source: a man younger than 45 in good health.

This chain uses TRBV5-4 with TRBJ2-1, with D unclear. Germline loops: CDR1 SGHNT, CDR2 YYREEE (reference sequence). Trimming stripped 4 bases from V and 5 bases from J, with 19 bases between. CDR3 length: 16 residues. Written as DNA, the CDR3 is TGTGCCAGCAGCCAGCCGCGAGCAGACCGAAACAATGAGCAGTTCTTC. Its translation: CASSQPRADRNNEQFF.

Only a few counts were recorded for this clone. V and J are TRBV19 and TRBJ1-5; tentatively, D is TRBD1 (5 bases). Germline values: CDR1 LNHDA, CDR2 SQIVND (reference sequence). V was pared by 10 bases and J by 0 bases, with 16 bases between. This CDR3 is built from 15 residues. The CDR3 DNA follows: TGTGCCACCCGCGACGGGGGTTATAGCAATCAGCCCCAGCATTTT. Amino acid sequence: CATRDGGYSNQPQHF.

The rearrangement joins TRBV30 to TRBJ2-5; 11 bases are shared with TRBD2. J was trimmed by 2 bases and V by 0 bases; bases with no gene match: 2. This CDR3 region has 15 residues. CDR1 is GTSNPN and CDR2 is SVGIG in the germline V gene (reference sequence). CDR3 residues: CAWSVGTSGQETQYF. In DNA form, the CDR3 reads TGTGCCTGGAGTGTAGGGACTAGCGGACAAGAGACCCAGTACTTC.

The chain is built from TRBV7-8 and TRBJ1-4; D not certain. Germline CDR1 is SGHVS and CDR2 is FQNEAQ. This CDR3 is built from 16 residues. Trimming cost V 3 bases and J 2 bases, with 13 bases left between them. CDR3 protein: CASSFPPAPTNEKLFF. The CDR3 bases are TGTGCCAGCAGCTTCCCTCCGGCGCCCACTAATGAAAAACTGTTTTTT.

The chain carries TRBV10-1 and TRBJ2-3; 7 bases match TRBD2. The trim removed 2 bases at V and 3 bases at J, leaving 8 bases unmatched. The CDR3 totals 16 residues. Germline-derived CDR1 and CDR2 are WNHNN and SYGVQD (reference sequence). CDR3 residues: CASSEHRLAWTDTQYF. The CDR3, as DNA: TGCGCCAGCAGTGAGCATCGACTAGCTTGGACAGATACGCAGTATTTT.

This clone is labeled medium-sized (0.01 to 0.1%). The rearrangement joins TRBV19 to TRBJ2-4, with a possible D match to TRBD2 (5 bases). Germline loops: CDR1 LNHDA, CDR2 SQIVND (reference sequence). The CDR3 spans 13 residues. The V and J ends lost 7 bases and 9 bases respectively, with 16 bases between them. CDR3 sequence (DNA): TGTGCCAGTATCATGCCGGGATACCCCATTCAGTACTTC. Protein product: CASIMPGYPIQYF.

This clone has a count of ten or more. This chain connects TRBV6-5 to TRBJ2-7; 13 nucleotides align to TRBD2. This CDR3 is built from 16 residues. Germline V gene data show CDR1 as MNHEY and CDR2 as SVGAGI. The V gene end was trimmed by 0 bases and the J gene end by 3 bases; junction bases not matched to a gene: 2. The CDR3 nucleotides read TGTGCCAGCAGTTACTCGGGACTAGCGGGATACTACGAGCAGTACTTC. Its translation: CASSYSGLAGYYEQYF.

The table lists this clone with many counts. The rearrangement links TRBV27 to TRBJ2-7; perhaps TRBD1 as D (8 bases). Germline V gene sequence: CDR1 MNHEY, CDR2 SMNVEV (reference sequence). V dropped 8 bases and J dropped 9 bases, with 17 bases sitting between them. This CDR3 is 12 amino acids long. CDR3 nucleotide sequence: TGTGCCAGCGGACACAGGGGGGGTTGGCAGTACTTC. Translation: CASGHRGGWQYF.

A remark on this clone: The sample contains more than one DNA sequence encoding this CDR3. Here the CDR3 reads CASKEQGPTGEQYF. The CDR3 DNA follows: TGTGCCAGCAAGGAACAGGGACCTACGGGGGAGCAGTACTTC. This chain uses TRBV2 with TRBJ2-7, with a tentative D call TRBD1 (6 bases). The length of the CDR3 is 14 residues. The germline V and J ends were trimmed by 7 bases and 7 bases, with 20 bases remaining between them. Germline V gene sequence: CDR1 SNHLY, CDR2 FYNNEI.

This chain links TRBV2 with TRBJ1-5; D possibly corresponds to TRBD1 (6 bases). Germline V lookup: CDR1 SNHLY, CDR2 FYNNEI. Trimming cost V 4 bases and J 6 bases, with 13 bases left between them. The CDR3 is 14 amino acids. In DNA, the CDR3 is TGTGCCAGCAGTGTTGGGGGCGCAGGTCAGCCCCAGCATTTT. Protein: CASSVGGAGQPQHF.

The chain has TRBV7-8 and TRBJ2-2; unclear D gene. The CDR3 runs to 16 residues. Germline CDR1 SGHVS, CDR2 FQNEAQ. V lost 4 bases and J 5 bases, leaving 17 bases between the germline ends. The CDR3 DNA sequence: TGTGCCAGCAGCTACCCCCGTGGGCCCGGTACCGGGGAGCTGTTTTTT. Translation gives CASSYPRGPGTGELFF.

The sample holds one count of this clone. J is TRBJ1-5 and V is TRBV18, with no clear D. This CDR3 is 14 amino acids long. V was shortened by 2 bases and J by 0 bases, with 5 bases between the two germline ends. Germline CDR1 is KGHSH and CDR2 is LQKENI. The DNA for the CDR3 is TGTGCCAGCTCACCAGGGAGTAGCAATCAGCCCCAGCATTTT. Translation: CASSPGSSNQPQHF. The whole variable domain, remainder taken from reference TRBV18 and TRBJ1-5, is NAGVMQNPRHLVRRRGQEARLRCSPMKGHSHVYWYRQLPEEGLKFMVYLQKENIIDESGMPKERFSAEFPKEGPSILRIQQVVRGDSAAYFCASSPGSSNQPQHFGDGTRLSIL.

This sequence joins TRBV19 and TRBJ2-2, with 11 nucleotides matching TRBD2. The CDR3 is made up of 18 amino acids. V shed 5 bases, J shed 8 bases, and the junction held 16 bases outside the gene matches. CDR1 is LNHDA, CDR2 SQIVND, per germline (reference sequence). CDR3 sequence reads: CASSYGTSGINGVGELFF. The CDR3 nucleotides read TGTGCCAGTAGTTATGGGACTAGCGGTATCAACGGGGTAGGGGAGCTGTTTTTT.

The V gene is TRBV5-1, the J gene TRBJ2-5; weak D call: TRBD2 (6 bases). The CDR3 is made up of 16 amino acids. Germline V gene lookup returns CDR1 SGHRS and CDR2 YFSETQ. The V end lost 0 bases, the J end lost 4 bases, and 16 bases lay between the germline ends. This CDR3 reads CASSLGGSGARETQYF. In DNA form, the CDR3 reads TGCGCCAGCAGCTTGGGTGGCTCGGGAGCGCGAGAGACCCAGTACTTC.

On this clone: This could be a read error, since a much larger clone is one nucleotide away. CDR3: CSIDSGVDAYNEQFF. CDR3 DNA: TGCAGCATTGATTCCGGGGTGGACGCCTACAATGAGCAGTTCTTC. This chain uses TRBV29-1 with TRBJ2-1; possible D gene TRBD2, 5 bases. From germline, CDR1 is SQVTM and CDR2 ANQGSEA. The CDR3 runs 15 residues.

The CDR3 is CASSLMGTGTNEKLFF. CDR3 nucleotide sequence: TGTGCCAGCAGTTTAATGGGGACTGGAACTAATGAAAAACTGTTTTTT. The genes are TRBV28 and TRBJ1-4; possible D gene TRBD1, 5 bases. The germline V and J ends were trimmed by 2 bases and 1 base, with 11 bases remaining between them. Germline CDR1 is MDHEN and CDR2 is SYDVKM. This CDR3 is 16 amino acids long. The variable domain in full, with the rest retrieved from reference TRBV28 and TRBJ1-4, is DVKVTQSSRYLVKRTGEKVFLECVQDMDHENMFWYRQDPGLGLRLIYFSYDVKMKEKGDIPEGYSVSREKKERFSLILESASTNQTSMYLCASSLMGTGTNEKLFFGSGTQLSVL.

J is TRBJ1-2 and V is TRBV28; 9 bases line up with TRBD1. Per germline, CDR1 MDHEN and CDR2 SYDVKM. The CDR3 runs to 15 residues. After removal of 10 bases from V and 9 bases from J, the junction contained 18 bases not matched to a gene. The CDR3 DNA is TGTGCCACTCTCACCCCGGGACAGGGAAGTAGTAGCTACACCTTC. Encoded protein: CATLTPGQGSSSYTF.

The gene calls are TRBV7-2 and TRBJ1-4; D call uncertain. The V and J ends lost 4 bases and 5 bases respectively, with 14 bases between them. The CDR3 spans 15 residues. Germline V gene sequence: CDR1 SGHTA, CDR2 FQGNSA. The CDR3 loop reads CASSYQRGGNEKLFF. The CDR3 nucleotides read TGTGCCAGCAGCTATCAGAGAGGAGGGAATGAAAAACTGTTTTTT. Based on the CDR3 plus reference TRBV7-2 and TRBJ1-4, the full variable domain is GAGVSQSPSNKVTEKGKDVELRCDPISGHTALYWYRQSLGQGLEFLIYFQGNSAPDKSGLPSDRFSAERTGGSVSTLTIQRTQQEDSAVYLCASSYQRGGNEKLFFGSGTQLSVL.

The J gene is TRBJ1-4, the V gene TRBV4-1; D not resolved. V lost 1 base and J lost 7, with 13 bases in between. From germline, CDR1 is MGHRA and CDR2 YSYEKL. This CDR3 contains 15 residues. The CDR3 DNA reads TGCGCCAGCAGCCAAGGGAACGGCCGCGGTGAAAAACTGTTTTTT. This sequence encodes CASSQGNGRGEKLFF.

This chain uses TRBV5-4 with TRBJ1-4, with 7 bases fitting TRBD1. Germline lookup yields CDR1 SGHNT and CDR2 YYREEE (reference sequence). V lost 3 bases, J lost 7 bases, and 9 bases stayed unmatched. The CDR3 spans 15 residues. CDR3 nucleotides: TGTGCCAGCAGCTCCCCCGGACAGGCGTCTGAAAAACTGTTTTTT. Translation gives CASSSPGQASEKLFF.

The chain combines TRBV18 with TRBJ2-7; D ambiguous. The germline V gene has CDR1 KGHSH and CDR2 LQKENI. The CDR3 has 13 amino acids. Trimming stripped 0 bases from V and 5 bases from J, with 8 bases between. The DNA for the CDR3 is TGTGCCAGCTCACCACCGACGACCGACGAGCAGTACTTC. Translation gives CASSPPTTDEQYF.

CDR3: CASSFSYEQYF. The CDR3 nucleotides read TGTGCCAGCAGCTTCTCCTACGAGCAGTACTTC. The chain has TRBV5-6 and TRBJ2-7; D remains unclear. Between the trimmed V and J ends, which lost 2 bases and 0 bases, there was a span of 0 bases. Germline CDR1 is SGHDT and CDR2 is YYEEEE. This CDR3 has 11 residues.

This clone has a handful of counts. This chain connects TRBV29-1 to TRBJ2-7, with D perhaps matching TRBD1 or TRBD2 (5 bases each). Germline V gene data show CDR1 as SQVTM and CDR2 as ANQGSEA. The CDR3 covers 15 residues. Trimming took off 4 bases at V and 4 bases at J, with 20 bases between the two ends. The CDR3 sequence is CSVGPGWGMGYEQYF. The CDR3 DNA is TGCAGCGTTGGCCCGGGTTGGGGGATGGGTTACGAGCAGTACTTC.

The J gene is TRBJ2-1, the V gene TRBV18, with TRBD2 matching 10 bases. CDR1 and CDR2 (germline): KGHSH, LQKENI. The V and J ends lost 6 bases and 7 bases, in that order; junction bases with no gene match: 12. The CDR3 is 16 residues long. The CDR3 sequence: CASSPPPGLAMNEQFF. The CDR3 bases are TGTGCCAGCTCCCCTCCCCCGGGACTAGCGATGAATGAGCAGTTCTTC.

This chain connects TRBV2 to TRBJ1-5; 7 nucleotides agree with TRBD1. The CDR3 runs 15 residues. Germline values: CDR1 SNHLY, CDR2 FYNNEI. The V and J ends lost 3 bases and 3 bases, in that order; junction bases with no gene match: 5. The CDR3 is CASSDRGGDNQPQHF. As DNA, the CDR3 is TGTGCCAGCAGTGACAGGGGGGGGGACAATCAGCCCCAGCATTTT.

The CDR3 DNA reads TGCAGCGTGGGGGATGGGGTCCTGGACACTGAAGCTTTCTTT. Its translation is CSVGDGVLDTEAFF. The V call is TRBV29-1, the J call TRBJ1-1, with D possibly being TRBD1 (5 bases). Trimming cost V 6 bases and J 3 bases, with 17 bases left between them. The V gene's germline CDR1 is SQVTM and CDR2 ANQGSEA. The CDR3 has 14 residues.

This clone was detected once. The J gene is TRBJ2-1, the V gene TRBV5-1, with unresolved D. V was clipped by 4 bases and J by 12 bases, with 14 bases between them. The germline V gene has CDR1 SGHRS and CDR2 YFSETQ. The CDR3 has 12 amino acids. The CDR3 DNA follows: TGCGCCAGCAGCCGCCTGGGTTACGTGCAGTTCTTC. Its translation is CASSRLGYVQFF. The full variable domain, rest sourced from reference TRBV5-1 and TRBJ2-1, is KAGVTQTPRYLIKTRGQQVTLSCSPISGHRSVSWYQQTPGQGLQFLFEYFSETQRNKGNFPGRFSGRQFSNSRSEMNVSTLELGDSALYLCASSRLGYVQFFGPGTRLTVL.